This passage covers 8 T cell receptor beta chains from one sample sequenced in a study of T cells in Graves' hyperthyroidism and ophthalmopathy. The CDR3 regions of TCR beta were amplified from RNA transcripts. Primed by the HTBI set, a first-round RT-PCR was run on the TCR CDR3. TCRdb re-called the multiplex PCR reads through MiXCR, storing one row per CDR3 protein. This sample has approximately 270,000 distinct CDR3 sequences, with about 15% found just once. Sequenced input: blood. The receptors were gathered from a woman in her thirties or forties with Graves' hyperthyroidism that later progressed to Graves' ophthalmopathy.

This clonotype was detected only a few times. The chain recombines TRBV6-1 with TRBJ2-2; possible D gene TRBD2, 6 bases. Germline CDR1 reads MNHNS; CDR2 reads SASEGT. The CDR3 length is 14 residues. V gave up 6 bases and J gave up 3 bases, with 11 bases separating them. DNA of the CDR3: TGTGCCAGCAGGCGGGACCTCGACACCGGGGAGCTGTTTTTT. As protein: CASRRDLDTGELFF.

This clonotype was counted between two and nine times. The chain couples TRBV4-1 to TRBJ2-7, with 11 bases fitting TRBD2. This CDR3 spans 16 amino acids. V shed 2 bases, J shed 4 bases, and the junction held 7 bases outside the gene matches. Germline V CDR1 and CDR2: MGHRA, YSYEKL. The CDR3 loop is CASSQTLAGVSYEQYF. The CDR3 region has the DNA TGCGCCAGCAGCCAAACACTAGCGGGAGTCTCGTACGAGCAGTACTTC.

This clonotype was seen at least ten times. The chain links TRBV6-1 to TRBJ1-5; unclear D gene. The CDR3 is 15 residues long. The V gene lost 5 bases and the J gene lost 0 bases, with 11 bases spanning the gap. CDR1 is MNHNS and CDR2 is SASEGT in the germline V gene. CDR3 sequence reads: CASSSLHYSNQPQHF. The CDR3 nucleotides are TGTGCCAGCAGTTCCCTGCATTATAGCAATCAGCCCCAGCATTTT.

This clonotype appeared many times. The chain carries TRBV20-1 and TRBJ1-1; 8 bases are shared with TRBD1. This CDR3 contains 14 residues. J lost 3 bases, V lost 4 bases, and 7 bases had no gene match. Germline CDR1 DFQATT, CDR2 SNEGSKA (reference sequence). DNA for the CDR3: TGCAGTGCTAAACCGGGACAGGCGTACACTGAAGCTTTCTTT. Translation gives CSAKPGQAYTEAFF.

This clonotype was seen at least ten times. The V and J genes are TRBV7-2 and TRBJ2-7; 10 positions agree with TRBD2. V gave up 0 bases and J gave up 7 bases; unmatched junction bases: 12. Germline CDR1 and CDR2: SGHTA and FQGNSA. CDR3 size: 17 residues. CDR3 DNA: TGTGCCAGCAGCTTAGCGCTTAACAGCGGGAGGGCGGGGGAGCAGTACTTC. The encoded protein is CASSLALNSGRAGEQYF. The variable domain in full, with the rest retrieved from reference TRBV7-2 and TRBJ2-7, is GAGVSQSPSNKVTEKGKDVELRCDPISGHTALYWYRQSLGQGLEFLIYFQGNSAPDKSGLPSDRFSAERTGGSVSTLTIQRTQQEDSAVYLCASSLALNSGRAGEQYFGPGTRLTVT.

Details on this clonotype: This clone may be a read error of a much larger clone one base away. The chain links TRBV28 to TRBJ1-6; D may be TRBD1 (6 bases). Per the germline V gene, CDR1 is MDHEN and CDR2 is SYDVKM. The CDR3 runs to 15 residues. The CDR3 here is CASLRGARRYSPFHF. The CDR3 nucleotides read TGTGCCAGCCTCCGGGGGGCCCGTAGGTATTCACCCTTCCACTTT. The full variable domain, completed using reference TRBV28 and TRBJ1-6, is DVKVTQSSRYLVKRTGEKVFLECVQDMDHENMFWYRQDPGLGLRLIYFSYDVKMKEKGDIPEGYSVSREKKERFSLILESASTNQTSMYLCASLRGARRYSPFHFGNGTRLTVT.

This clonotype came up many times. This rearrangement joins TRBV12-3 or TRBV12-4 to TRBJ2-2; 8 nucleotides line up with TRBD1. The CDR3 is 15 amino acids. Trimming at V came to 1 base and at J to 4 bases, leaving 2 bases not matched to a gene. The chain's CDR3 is CASSLGQGSTGELFF. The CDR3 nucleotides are TGTGCCAGCAGTTTAGGACAGGGGAGCACCGGGGAGCTGTTTTTT.

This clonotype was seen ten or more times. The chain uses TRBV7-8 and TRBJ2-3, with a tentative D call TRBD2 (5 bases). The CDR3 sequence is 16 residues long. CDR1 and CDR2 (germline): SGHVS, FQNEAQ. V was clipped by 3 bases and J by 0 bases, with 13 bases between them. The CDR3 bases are TGTGCCAGCAGCTTTGAGGGTGATACTAGCACAGATACGCAGTATTTT. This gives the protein CASSFEGDTSTDTQYF.